This passage covers 20 T cell receptor beta chains from one sample sequenced in a study of cytomegalovirus exposure and HLA in healthy donors (dated by TCRdb to the late 2010s). Libraries were built with the immunoSEQ multiplex PCR assay. A mixture of 60 forward primers for TCR Vbeta segments and 13 reverse primers for TCR Jbeta segments was used in the multiplex PCR. The table was pulled from immuneACCESS by TCRdb, which kept in-frame rearrangements only. Such tables lose some clones; where checked, under half of the loss comes from unresolved V genes, and the rest has no known cause. This sample holds roughly 80,000 clones; more than 60% were observed only once. The ten largest clones capture 2.5% to 3.5% of the sample. Source material: PBMCs. These TCRs come from a man aged 45-60 years in good health and CMV-seropositive.

CDR3 amino acids: CASSPSLLAGAGIEQFF. CDR3 coding DNA: TGCGCCAGCAGCCCATCCCTACTAGCGGGAGCCGGAATTGAGCAGTTCTTC. V and J are TRBV4-1 and TRBJ2-1; TRBD2 aligns across 11 bases. The V segment lost 4 bases and the J segment 9 bases; nucleotides outside the gene matches: 14. The germline CDR1 and CDR2 sequences are MGHRA and YSYEKL. The CDR3 runs 17 residues.

The V and J genes are TRBV7-8 and TRBJ2-7; TRBD1 matches at 11 bases. Looked up from germline, CDR1 is SGHVS and CDR2 is FQNEAQ. CDR3 length: 14 residues. The V gene end was trimmed by 5 bases and the J gene end by 3 bases; junction bases not matched to a gene: 3. The CDR3 region is CASSAGTGGYEQYF. The CDR3 DNA is TGTGCCAGCAGCGCCGGGACAGGGGGCTACGAGCAGTACTTC.

The rearrangement links TRBV11-2 to TRBJ2-5; TRBD1 is a possible D gene (5 bases). Germline V gene lookup returns CDR1 SGHAT and CDR2 FQNNGV. The CDR3 totals 14 residues. The V gene lost 1 base and the J gene lost 2 bases, with 8 bases spanning the gap. CDR3 loop: CASSLVPGQETQYF. In DNA form, the CDR3 reads TGTGCCAGCAGCTTAGTGCCAGGGCAAGAGACCCAGTACTTC.

This clone was seen only a few times. The chain employs TRBV6-5 and TRBJ1-5; D remains unclear. This CDR3 has 13 amino acids. Between the trimmed V and J ends, which lost 6 bases and 4 bases, there was a span of 10 bases. Germline CDR1 reads MNHEY; CDR2 reads SVGAGI. CDR3 sequence (DNA): TGTGCCAGCAGGGTTGAGGGTAATCAGCCCCAGCATTTT. Translated, it gives CASRVEGNQPQHF.

About this clone: Compared with germline, one end of the junction differs, possibly owing to a read error. The V gene is TRBV5-4, the J gene TRBJ2-6, with TRBD2 identical over 13 bases. From germline, CDR1 is SGHNT and CDR2 YYREEE (reference sequence). The CDR3 totals 19 residues. The CDR3, as DNA: TGTGCCAGCAGCTTGGCTGGACTAGCGGGAGTGTCTGGGGCCAACGGCCTGACTTTC. It yields the protein CASSLAGLAGVSGANGLTF. Full variable domain (remainder filled in from reference TRBV5-4 and TRBJ2-6): ETGVTQSPTHLIKTRGQQVTLRCSSQSGHNTVSWYQQALGQGPQFIFQYYREEENGRGNFPPRFSGLQFPNYSSELNVNALELDDSALYLCASSLAGLAGVSGANGLTFGAGSRLTVL.

The rearrangement joins TRBV6-1 to TRBJ1-1, with D uncertain. This CDR3 is 14 amino acids long. The V gene's germline CDR1 is MNHNS and CDR2 SASEGT. Trimming left V 8 bases short and J 0 bases short, with 13 bases between. CDR3 nucleotide sequence: TGTGCCAGCTGGCGGCCCTGGTTGAACACTGAAGCTTTCTTT. Translating it yields CASWRPWLNTEAFF.

This clone was detected only a few times. This rearrangement joins TRBV30 to TRBJ1-1, with D maybe TRBD1 (5 bases). Trimming shortened V by 6 bases and J by 11 bases, and 16 bases separated the two germline ends. This CDR3 has 11 residues. The germline V gene has CDR1 GTSNPN and CDR2 SVGIG (reference sequence). CDR3 bases: TGTGCCTGTCGGCGCGGGACGATCGCTTTCTTT. Residues: CACRRGTIAFF.

Regarding this clone: One end of the junction varies from germline; a read error may be responsible. This chain links TRBV4-2 with TRBJ2-7; 9 bases line up with TRBD2. Germline V gene sequence: CDR1 LGHNA, CDR2 YNFKEQ. There are 14 residues in the CDR3. This chain's CDR3 is CATGSGTSSSEQYF. The CDR3 DNA follows: TGTGCCACCGGCTCCGGGACTAGCTCCTCCGAGCAGTACTTC.

This sequence joins TRBV2 and TRBJ1-5, with D uncertain. This CDR3 comprises 14 residues. Germline CDR1 is SNHLY and CDR2 is FYNNEI. V lost 7 bases to trimming and J lost 2 bases, with 12 bases between them. DNA of the CDR3: TGTGCCAGCACTCGCATCGAGGGCAATCAGCCCCAGCATTTT. It codes for CASTRIEGNQPQHF.

The chain links TRBV6-1 to TRBJ2-3, with D possibly matching TRBD2 (5 bases). The CDR3 loop spans 13 amino acids. The V gene lost 6 bases and the J gene lost 6 bases, with 13 bases spanning the gap. CDR1 MNHNS and CDR2 SASEGT come from the germline V gene. This CDR3 reads CASRPPSGDTQYF. For the CDR3, the DNA is TGTGCCAGCAGACCCCCCTCGGGGGATACGCAGTATTTT.

The chain couples TRBV5-1 to TRBJ2-3, with D perhaps TRBD2 (6 bases). The CDR3 sequence is 16 residues long. Per the germline V gene, CDR1 is SGHRS and CDR2 is YFSETQ. The V and J ends lost 4 bases and 1 base respectively, with 16 bases between them. The CDR3 DNA follows: TGCGCCAGCAGCATAGGGACTCCCAGGGGCACAGATACGCAGTATTTT. It yields the protein CASSIGTPRGTDTQYF.

This clone was detected a few times. Compared with germline, one end of the junction differs, possibly owing to a read error. The chain employs TRBV7-9 and TRBJ2-4; D might be TRBD2 (5 bases). The CDR3 sequence is 13 residues long. Germline CDR1 and CDR2: SEHNR and FQNEAQ (reference sequence). CDR3 in DNA: TGTTCCAGCAGCTTCCGGACTGCAAACATTCAGTACTTC. Residues: CSSSFRTANIQYF.

This sequence joins TRBV29-1 and TRBJ2-5; TRBD2 matches 7 bases. V was clipped by 7 bases and J by 4 bases; unmatched bases: 6. Germline V gives CDR1 SQVTM, CDR2 ANQGSEA. CDR3 length: 12 amino acids. CDR3 nucleotides: TGCAGCGGTGGGATAGCGGGAGAGACCCAGTACTTC. This gives the protein CSGGIAGETQYF.

The chain has TRBV7-2 and TRBJ2-7; 7 nucleotides agree with TRBD2. The CDR3 has 15 amino acids. V lost 1 base and J lost 4; bases outside the gene matches: 7. Germline assignment: CDR1 SGHTA and CDR2 FQGNSA. In DNA, the CDR3 is TGTGCCAGCAGCTTAGGCAGCGGGGTAAAGTACGAGCAGTACTTC. Amino acids: CASSLGSGVKYEQYF.

The chain recombines TRBV2 with TRBJ2-7, with D hard to call. Per germline, CDR1 SNHLY and CDR2 FYNNEI. This CDR3 has 12 amino acids. V lost 7 bases and J 7 bases, leaving 14 bases between the germline ends. The CDR3 coding sequence is TGTGCCAGCACCAAGAGAGAGTATGAGCAGTACTTC. Translating it yields CASTKREYEQYF. Full variable domain (rest looked up from reference TRBV2 and TRBJ2-7): EPEVTQTPSHQVTQMGQEVILRCVPISNHLYFYWYRQILGQKVEFLVSFYNNEISEKSEIFDDQFSVERPDGSNFTLKIRSTKLEDSAMYFCASTKREYEQYFGPGTRLTVT.

In regard to this clone: Relative to the germline gene, one junction end is altered; a read error may explain this. The gene calls are TRBV7-9 and TRBJ1-2; D is perhaps TRBD1 (5 bases). Germline values: CDR1 SEHNR, CDR2 FQNEAQ (reference sequence). The CDR3 is made up of 14 amino acids. The CDR3 nucleotides are TGTTCCAGCAGCTCCCCGGACACGATCCATGGCTACACCTTC. It is translated as CSSSSPDTIHGYTF.

V gene TRBV7-7 combines with J gene TRBJ2-1, with 7 bases matching TRBD2. With V trimmed by 1 base and J by 6 bases, 3 bases remained unmatched. There are 14 residues in the CDR3. CDR1 SSHAT and CDR2 FNYEAQ come from the germline V gene (reference sequence). CDR3 coding DNA: TGTGCCAGCAGCTTAGGTACTAGCGCCAATGAGCAGTTCTTC. Translated: CASSLGTSANEQFF.

The chain is built from TRBV13 and TRBJ2-1; 10 nucleotides agree with TRBD2. V shed 8 bases and J 7 bases; nucleotides not matched to a gene: 5. Germline CDR1 PRHDT, CDR2 FYEKMQ (reference sequence). The CDR3 loop spans 13 amino acids. The DNA for the CDR3 is TGTGCCAGCCAGCGGGAGGGCGGGAATGAGCAGTTCTTC. Translated, it gives CASQREGGNEQFF. Looking up the rest from reference TRBV13 and TRBJ2-1 gives the full variable domain: AAGVIQSPRHLIKEKRETATLKCYPIPRHDTVYWYQQGPGQDPQFLISFYEKMQSDKGSIPDRFSAQQFSDYHSELNMSSLELGDSALYFCASQREGGNEQFFGPGTRLTVL.

This rearrangement joins TRBV30 to TRBJ2-7, with TRBD1 matching over 9 bases. V gave up 2 bases and J gave up 9 bases; unmatched junction bases: 11. Looked up from germline, CDR1 is GTSNPN and CDR2 is SVGIG (reference sequence). The CDR3 sequence is 14 residues long. CDR3 nucleotide sequence: TGTGCCTGGAGTCCCGCCGGGACAGGGAAGGTGCAGTACTTC. Translation gives CAWSPAGTGKVQYF.

A remark on this clone: Other nucleotide sequences from this sample produce the same CDR3. The rearrangement links TRBV5-8 to TRBJ1-1, with 8 bases aligning to TRBD1. Trimming took 1 base from V and 14 from J; bases not matched to a gene: 16. CDR1 and CDR2 from the germline V gene are SGHTS and YDEGEE. The CDR3 sequence is 15 residues long. As DNA, the CDR3 is TGTGCCAGCAGCTTGACCGACCAGGGGGCTTTAGGGGCCTTCTTT. It encodes CASSLTDQGALGAFF.